The next 20 T cell receptor beta chains were all read from a single sample in a study of OX40 agonist ivuxolimab in advanced cancers. Library construction relied on the immunoSEQ multiplex PCR assay. In its TCRdb copy, this immuneACCESS table keeps in-frame sequences only and misses some clones. Where compared with another copy, unresolved V genes explain less than half of these, and the others have no known cause. Here the sample has 65,000 to 75,000 clones; 75% to 90% occur a single time. The top ten constitute about 0.76% of the sample. Sequenced here: CD4+ or CD8+ T cells sorted from blood, sampled in a trial of the OX40 agonist ivuxolimab. The receptors shown here come from an adult with an advanced solid tumor such as melanoma, head and neck, liver or kidney cancer.

The chain uses TRBV5-4 and TRBJ2-1; D is perhaps TRBD1 (7 bases). With 4 bases removed from V and 5 bases from J, the gap between germline ends came to 13 bases. The CDR3 spans 14 residues. In germline, CDR1 is SGHNT, CDR2 YYREEE (reference sequence). The CDR3 DNA sequence: TGTGCCAGCAGCCGACAGGGCGGGGACAATGAGCAGTTCTTC. Translation: CASSRQGGDNEQFF.

This chain uses TRBV4-2 with TRBJ2-7; 10 bases agree with TRBD1. Germline lookup yields CDR1 LGHNA and CDR2 YNFKEQ. This CDR3 contains 14 residues. V lost 1 base to trimming and J lost 4 bases; unmatched junction nucleotides: 1. The DNA for the CDR3 is TGTGCCAGCAGCCAAGGACAGGGGGCGTACGAGCAGTACTTC. This codes for CASSQGQGAYEQYF.

The rearrangement links TRBV11-2 to TRBJ2-1; D might be TRBD2 (5 bases). Looked up from germline, CDR1 is SGHAT and CDR2 is FQNNGV. V gave up 5 bases and J gave up 0 bases, with 14 bases separating them. The CDR3 has 16 amino acids. The CDR3 reads CASSPSDLSSYNEQFF. The CDR3 nucleotides are TGTGCCAGCAGCCCGTCGGACTTATCCTCCTACAATGAGCAGTTCTTC. The full variable domain, in which reference TRBV11-2 and TRBJ2-1 provide the parts outside the CDR3, is EAGVAQSPRYKIIEKRQSVAFWCNPISGHATLYWYQQILGQGPKLLIQFQNNGVVDDSQLPKDRFSAERLKGVDSTLKIQPAKLEDSAVYLCASSPSDLSSYNEQFFGPGTRLTVL.

This clone occurred a few times. The chain recombines TRBV28 with TRBJ1-2; no clear D. Germline-derived CDR1 and CDR2 are MDHEN and SYDVKM. The CDR3 is made up of 15 amino acids. V was pared by 4 bases and J by 4 bases, with 16 bases between. CDR3 in DNA: TGTGCCAGCAGTTCCCTCTCCCCGGAATCCTATGGCTACACCTTC. It specifies CASSSLSPESYGYTF.

This clone was seen a single time. The J gene is TRBJ2-3, the V gene TRBV6-1, with TRBD1 matching 8 bases. CDR1 is MNHNS, CDR2 SASEGT, per germline. The CDR3 is made up of 14 amino acids. V trimming: 4 bases; J trimming: 6 bases; junction bases outside the gene matches: 6. Here the CDR3 DNA reads TGTGCCAGCAGTGCCCGGACAGGGCCGGATACGCAGTATTTT. This encodes CASSARTGPDTQYF.

CDR3 bases: TGTGCCAGCAGTTACAGGCTAGCGGTCGCGGAGACCCAGTACTTC. This gives the protein CASSYRLAVAETQYF. The chain employs TRBV6-5 and TRBJ2-5; 7 bases agree with TRBD2. This CDR3 contains 15 residues. Per the germline V gene, CDR1 is MNHEY and CDR2 is SVGAGI. V dropped 2 bases and J dropped 5; count of bases not matched to a gene: 8.

This chain links TRBV28 with TRBJ2-3; 8 bases map to TRBD2. J lost 3 bases, V lost 5 bases, and 4 bases had no gene match. CDR1 and CDR2 from the germline V gene are MDHEN and SYDVKM. The CDR3 sequence is 14 residues long. CDR3 amino acids: CASSSGGVTDTQYF. DNA of the CDR3: TGTGCCAGCAGTAGCGGGGGAGTTACAGATACGCAGTATTTT. Complete variable domain (other parts from reference TRBV28 and TRBJ2-3): DVKVTQSSRYLVKRTGEKVFLECVQDMDHENMFWYRQDPGLGLRLIYFSYDVKMKEKGDIPEGYSVSREKKERFSLILESASTNQTSMYLCASSSGGVTDTQYFGPGTRLTVL.

This clone was seen many times. This chain connects TRBV11-1 to TRBJ1-2; 7 bases align to TRBD1. Germline loops: CDR1 SGHAT, CDR2 FQDESV (reference sequence). The CDR3 sequence is 15 residues long. V was pared by 5 bases and J by 2 bases, with 8 bases of the junction left unmatched. In DNA, the CDR3 is TGTGCCAGCAGCCCAGCCTCGACAGGGAACTATGGCTACACCTTC. Its protein product is CASSPASTGNYGYTF.

V usage is TRBV28 and J usage is TRBJ2-7; 9 positions agree with TRBD1. Trimming removed 8 bases from V and 0 bases from J; junction bases left unmatched: 8. Germline assignment: CDR1 MDHEN and CDR2 SYDVKM. The CDR3 extends over 15 amino acids. CDR3 protein: CASQSTGGFSYEQYF. CDR3 coding DNA: TGTGCCAGCCAGTCGACAGGGGGATTCTCCTACGAGCAGTACTTC.

This clone has just one count. CDR3 coding DNA: TGCAGCGTTTACCGGACAGGGTGGGGCTACACCTTC. It encodes CSVYRTGWGYTF. The chain couples TRBV29-1 to TRBJ1-2, with TRBD1 matching over 8 bases. The CDR3 spans 12 residues. Germline loops: CDR1 SQVTM, CDR2 ANQGSEA. V lost 5 bases and J lost 8; bases outside the gene matches: 7.

As regards this clone: This same CDR3 is encoded by further DNA sequences in the sample. This chain joins TRBV5-4 and TRBJ2-7; 10 nucleotides match TRBD2. The CDR3 has 14 residues. The trim removed 4 bases at V and 4 bases at J, leaving 5 bases unmatched. Germline CDR1 is SGHNT and CDR2 is YYREEE (reference sequence). Here the CDR3 reads CASSVAGGQYEQYF. Written as DNA, the CDR3 is TGTGCCAGCAGCGTAGCGGGAGGACAGTACGAGCAGTACTTC.

This clone has just a few counts. The V and J genes are TRBV25-1 and TRBJ1-6; 9 bases fit TRBD1. Trimming removed 4 bases from V and 6 bases from J; junction bases left unmatched: 4. The germline CDR1 and CDR2 sequences are MGHDK and SYGVNS. The CDR3 sequence is 15 residues long. The chain's CDR3 is CASSVTGQGNSPLHF. The DNA for the CDR3 is TGTGCCAGCAGTGTCACGGGACAGGGTAATTCACCCCTCCACTTT.

The chain is built from TRBV6-1 and TRBJ1-1, with D unclear. V lost 6 bases and J 0 bases, leaving 11 bases between the germline ends. The CDR3 consists of 14 residues. CDR1 and CDR2 (germline): MNHNS, SASEGT. The CDR3 loop reads CASRIQHMNTEAFF. CDR3 coding DNA: TGTGCCAGCAGAATACAGCACATGAACACTGAAGCTTTCTTT.

The chain recombines TRBV11-2 with TRBJ1-2, with D tentatively TRBD1 (5 bases). The CDR3 covers 12 residues. Germline V gene data show CDR1 as SGHAT and CDR2 as FQNNGV. V lost 6 bases to trimming and J lost 2 bases, with 7 bases between them. The CDR3 DNA reads as TGTGCCAGCAGTCAGGGAAACTATGGCTACACCTTC. Its protein is CASSQGNYGYTF.

V is TRBV9 and J is TRBJ1-1, with D hard to call. This CDR3 contains 14 residues. Germline CDR1 is SGDLS and CDR2 is YYNGEE. The ends were cut back, 2 bases at V and 2 bases at J, with 10 bases in the middle. CDR3 in DNA: TGTGCCAGCAGCGTTGGAGGGATCAACACTGAAGCTTTCTTT. Translating it yields CASSVGGINTEAFF.

This sequence joins TRBV29-1 and TRBJ2-1; the D gene is possibly TRBD2 (6 bases). The CDR3 covers 16 residues. CDR1 and CDR2 (germline): SQVTM, ANQGSEA. Trimming took off 2 bases at V and 0 bases at J, with 14 bases between the two ends. The DNA for the CDR3 is TGCAGCGTTGAAAAAGGGACTGCCGACTCCTACAATGAGCAGTTCTTC. Translated: CSVEKGTADSYNEQFF.

V usage is TRBV6-1 and J usage is TRBJ1-6, with 7 bases aligning to TRBD1. The ends lost 4 bases at V and 6 bases at J; junction bases unmatched: 9. Germline CDR1 is MNHNS and CDR2 is SASEGT. The CDR3 totals 16 residues. CDR3 loop: CASSADRPGTNSPLHF. The CDR3 region has the DNA TGTGCCAGCAGTGCGGACAGGCCCGGTACTAATTCACCCCTCCACTTT.

This rearrangement joins TRBV11-2 to TRBJ2-1; 7 bases align to TRBD2. The germline V gene encodes CDR1 SGHAT and CDR2 FQNNGV. The CDR3 has 14 amino acids. Germline trimming cut 8 bases from V and 5 bases from J; bases unmatched to any gene: 9. CDR3 protein: CASQASSGDNEQFF. The CDR3 region has the DNA TGTGCCAGCCAGGCCTCTAGCGGAGACAATGAGCAGTTCTTC.

The chain combines TRBV6-5 with TRBJ2-7; 8 nucleotides match TRBD1. The trim removed 0 bases at V and 4 bases at J, leaving 5 bases unmatched. This CDR3 has 15 amino acids. Germline CDR1 is MNHEY and CDR2 is SVGAGI. This chain's CDR3 is CASSYSGTGLYEQYF. Here the CDR3 DNA reads TGTGCCAGCAGTTACTCAGGGACAGGACTATACGAGCAGTACTTC.

The V call is TRBV2, the J call TRBJ1-4, with a possible D match to TRBD1 (5 bases). In germline, CDR1 is SNHLY, CDR2 FYNNEI. V dropped 3 bases and J dropped 7 bases, with 18 bases sitting between them. The CDR3 spans 16 residues. The CDR3 nucleotides read TGTGCCAGCAGTGATGGCCCGGGGGGTTTTCGTGAAAAACTGTTTTTT. As protein: CASSDGPGGFREKLFF.